This T cell receptor beta chain was identified in a study of Graves' ophthalmopathy and Graves' hyperthyroidism. Researchers took RNA transcripts and amplified TCR beta CDR3 regions from them. RT-PCR was first run with HTBI primers, then multiplex PCR in a second round. TCRdb re-analysed the multiplex PCR reads in MiXCR, keeping a single row per CDR3 protein. The sample lists around 670,000 distinct CDR3 sequences; roughly two fifths were seen once. In this cohort, patients with other autoimmune diseases, uncontrolled infections, pregnancy or lactation were excluded. As regards this clonotype: Its specificity is unknown. A read error may produce the germline difference seen at one junction end.

Study conclusions and caveats: Blood also contained most of the expanded thyroid clonotypes above 0.001 frequency.

CDR3 size: 14 residues. Germline CDR1 SNHLY, CDR2 FYNNEI. Material for sequencing was peripheral blood. The source of this sequence is an adult man with Graves' ophthalmopathy. This chain uses TRBV2 with TRBJ1-2, with D perhaps TRBD1 (6 bases). The CDR3 DNA follows: TGTGCCAGCAGTTTGGGCAGGGGTAACTATGACTACACCTTC. It is translated as CASSLGRGNYDYTF.